These 19 T cell receptor beta chains share one sample of origin, sequenced in a study of beta chain features in type 1 diabetes. The whole isolated RNA underwent reverse transcription, so sequencing captured expressed TCRB transcripts. TCRdb's copy holds only in-frame clones and misses some; the assay was immunoSEQ multiplex PCR. In the table there are 900,000 or so clones, roughly a sixth of which are singletons. Sample: naive CD4+ T cells from blood. These receptors were obtained from a woman aged 18-30 years in good health.

In this sample, this clone turned up a few times. Other DNA sequences within the sample encode an identical CDR3. This rearrangement joins TRBV6-5 to TRBJ2-6; D gene ambiguous. There are 16 residues in the CDR3. In germline, CDR1 is MNHEY, CDR2 SVGAGI. The V and J ends lost 0 bases and 1 base respectively, with 7 bases between them. In DNA, the CDR3 is TGTGCCAGCAGTTACTCTGGGCAGTCTGGGGCCAACGTCCTGACTTTC. Its protein product is CASSYSGQSGANVLTF.

Only a few counts were recorded for this clone. The V gene is TRBV10-3, the J gene TRBJ2-5; 9 bases match TRBD2. The CDR3 totals 13 residues. The J segment lost 5 bases and the V segment lost 10 bases, leaving 8 bases of the junction unmatched. Germline CDR1 and CDR2: ENHRY and SYGVKD. As DNA, the CDR3 is TGTGCCACCCTTAGCGGGAGCGGGGAGACCCAGTACTTC. It translates to CATLSGSGETQYF.

This chain links TRBV5-6 with TRBJ2-7, with 7 bases matching TRBD1. CDR3 size: 17 residues. Unmatched junction bases numbered 15, after V lost 2 bases and J lost 4 bases. Germline loops: CDR1 SGHDT, CDR2 YYEEEE. CDR3 sequence: CASSLFPPRQGRYEQYF. The CDR3 nucleotides read TGTGCCAGCAGCTTATTTCCGCCCCGACAGGGACGGTACGAGCAGTACTTC.

The chain is built from TRBV7-8 and TRBJ2-5; weak D call: TRBD1 (6 bases). The CDR3 spans 13 residues. V lost 1 base, J lost 5 bases, and 8 bases lay in between. Germline lookup yields CDR1 SGHVS and CDR2 FQNEAQ. This CDR3 is CASSLDRVETQYF. The DNA for the CDR3 is TGTGCCAGCAGCTTAGACAGGGTCGAGACCCAGTACTTC.

This clone has just a few counts. The rearrangement uses TRBV28 and TRBJ1-4; weak D call: TRBD1 (6 bases). The CDR3 contains 15 residues. Trimming shortened V by 7 bases and J by 9 bases, and 21 bases separated the two germline ends. CDR1 and CDR2 (germline): MDHEN, SYDVKM. Here the CDR3 DNA reads TGTGCCAGCAATCGACAGGAGTCAAGAGGACAAAAACTGTTTTTT. Amino acids: CASNRQESRGQKLFF.

Only a few counts were recorded for this clone. CDR3 residues: CATRTAGNTIYF. The CDR3 DNA reads as TGTGCCACCCGGACAGCGGGAAACACCATATATTTT. The chain joins TRBV28 to TRBJ1-3; tentatively, D is TRBD1 (6 bases). CDR1 and CDR2 from the germline V gene are MDHEN and SYDVKM. The CDR3 runs 12 residues. Deletions cut 10 bases from V and 4 bases from J, with 11 bases between.

To note about this clone: Within the sample, other DNA sequences also encode this same CDR3. CDR3 DNA: TGTGCCAGCAGCGTAGACGGGGAGACCCAGTACTTC. Its protein product is CASSVDGETQYF. The chain has TRBV9 and TRBJ2-5; D not certain. The ends were cut back, 0 bases at V and 5 bases at J, with 5 bases in the middle. The length of the CDR3 is 12 residues. Germline V gene data show CDR1 as SGDLS and CDR2 as YYNGEE.

This clone has a count of ten or more. Other nucleotide sequences from this sample produce the same CDR3. The rearrangement uses TRBV2 and TRBJ2-7; possible D gene TRBD1, 6 bases. V was trimmed by 6 bases and J by 4 bases, leaving 10 bases between them. The CDR3 length is 12 residues. CDR1 is SNHLY, CDR2 FYNNEI, per germline. The CDR3 here is CASRDDRYEQYF. The DNA of the CDR3 is TGTGCCAGCAGGGACGACAGGTACGAGCAGTACTTC.

The genes are TRBV7-9 and TRBJ2-7, with a tentative D call TRBD1 (6 bases). Germline CDR1 SEHNR, CDR2 FQNEAQ (reference sequence). The CDR3 extends over 13 amino acids. V dropped 4 bases and J dropped 3 bases, with 10 bases sitting between them. CDR3 nucleotide sequence: TGTGCCAGCAGCTCCGGGACACACTACGAGCAGTACTTC. Amino acids: CASSSGTHYEQYF.

The chain couples TRBV2 to TRBJ1-5; D is undetermined. V was shortened by 2 bases and J by 4 bases, with 6 bases between the two germline ends. Germline CDR1 is SNHLY and CDR2 is FYNNEI. CDR3 length equals 13 residues. CDR3 DNA sequence: TGTGCCAGCAGTGAAATCCAGAATCAGCCCCAGCATTTT. Amino acids: CASSEIQNQPQHF.

The rearrangement links TRBV4-3 to TRBJ1-1; perhaps TRBD1 as D (5 bases). Deletions cut 0 bases from V and 5 bases from J, with 16 bases between. Germline-derived CDR1 and CDR2 are LGHNA and YSLEER. The CDR3 consists of 16 residues. CDR3 nucleotides: TGCGCCAGCAGCCAAGATCGAGCTGGGGCGAGGACTGAAGCTTTCTTT. Its translation is CASSQDRAGARTEAFF.

There are a few counts of this clone. The chain carries TRBV7-8 and TRBJ2-3, with D tentatively TRBD2 (5 bases). The CDR3 consists of 16 residues. Trimming stripped 1 base from V and 2 bases from J, with 13 bases between. Germline V gives CDR1 SGHVS, CDR2 FQNEAQ. The CDR3 DNA is TGTGCCAGCAGCTTAGGGACTCTAGGCGCCACAGATACGCAGTATTTT. This gives the protein CASSLGTLGATDTQYF.

J is TRBJ2-1 and V is TRBV7-2; possible D gene TRBD2, 5 bases. The CDR3 has 14 amino acids. Germline lookup yields CDR1 SGHTA and CDR2 FQGNSA. V was pared by 1 base and J by 9 bases, with 13 bases between. This CDR3 reads CASSLVSLAGEQFF. In nucleotides, the CDR3 is TGTGCCAGCAGCTTAGTTAGTCTAGCTGGTGAGCAGTTCTTC.

This clone has only a few counts. For the CDR3, the DNA is TGTGCCATCTACCGGACTAGCAATGAGCAGTTCTTC. Translating gives CAIYRTSNEQFF. The gene calls are TRBV27 and TRBJ2-1; TRBD2 matches at 7 bases. Germline CDR1 reads MNHEY; CDR2 reads SMNVEV (reference sequence). This CDR3 contains 12 residues. V was pared by 10 bases and J by 6 bases, with 6 bases of the junction left unmatched.

This clone was seen only a few times. The chain uses TRBV9 and TRBJ2-7; 10 nucleotides match TRBD2. The CDR3 is 16 residues long. The V and J ends lost 4 bases and 7 bases, in that order; junction bases with no gene match: 14. CDR1 is SGDLS and CDR2 is YYNGEE in the germline V gene. The CDR3 sequence: CASSLGLAGVVEEQYF. For the CDR3, the DNA is TGTGCCAGCAGCCTTGGGCTAGCGGGAGTCGTTGAGGAGCAGTACTTC.

This clone turned up a few times. The gene calls are TRBV7-2 and TRBJ2-5; D is uncertain. V was shortened by 5 bases and J by 7 bases, with 20 bases between the two germline ends. The CDR3 has 15 amino acids. In germline, CDR1 is SGHTA, CDR2 FQGNSA. CDR3 loop: CASSTNVARSGTQYF. CDR3 nucleotides: TGTGCCAGCAGCACTAACGTCGCTAGATCAGGGACCCAGTACTTC.

This clone came up a few times. The chain uses TRBV29-1 and TRBJ2-7; D uncertain. The CDR3 is made up of 13 amino acids. The V end was cut by 4 bases, the J end by 3 bases, with 13 bases between. CDR1 is SQVTM and CDR2 is ANQGSEA in the germline V gene. The DNA of the CDR3 is TGCAGCGTTGGTCAAGGGTTATTCTACGAGCAGTACTTC. Translated: CSVGQGLFYEQYF.

This clone was detected a few times. Other DNA sequences of this sample code for an identical CDR3. The rearrangement joins TRBV19 to TRBJ2-3; D ambiguous. CDR1 is LNHDA and CDR2 is SQIVND in the germline V gene (reference sequence). V shed 6 bases and J shed 1 base, with 8 bases lying between them. There are 13 residues in the CDR3. CDR3 nucleotides: TGTGCCAGTAGCAGTACAGGCACAGATACGCAGTATTTT. Amino acid sequence: CASSSTGTDTQYF.

There are a few counts of this clone. The gene calls are TRBV18 and TRBJ1-2; 9 positions match TRBD1. Trimming at V came to 0 bases and at J to 8 bases, leaving 4 bases not matched to a gene. The CDR3 consists of 14 residues. CDR1 and CDR2 (germline): KGHSH, LQKENI. CDR3 residues: CASSPPGTGHGYTF. The CDR3 nucleotides read TGTGCCAGCTCACCACCCGGGACAGGGCACGGCTACACCTTC.